The next 20 T cell receptor beta chains were all read from a single sample in a study of T cell responses to AZD1222 COVID-19 vaccine. TCRdb keeps only in-frame clones here, not all; method: immunoSEQ multiplex PCR. Among approximately 160,000 clones listed, more than 85% were seen once. Source: peripheral blood, taken on day 0 of AZD1222 vaccination. These receptors all stem from an adult in good health.

The rearrangement links TRBV9 to TRBJ2-1; 14 positions agree with TRBD2. The CDR3 is 13 amino acids. Germline CDR1 reads SGDLS; CDR2 reads YYNGEE. CDR3 nucleotides: TGTACACTGACTAGCGGGGGGGTAAATGAGCAGTTCTTC. Translation gives CTLTSGGVNEQFF.

V gene TRBV6-5 combines with J gene TRBJ2-7; the D gene is possibly TRBD2 (6 bases). There are 13 residues in the CDR3. The germline V and J ends were trimmed by 6 bases and 0 bases, with 9 bases remaining between them. CDR1 and CDR2 from the germline V gene are MNHEY and SVGAGI. The CDR3 region has the DNA TGTGCCAGCAGGCTAGCGTACTCCTACGAGCAGTACTTC. It yields the protein CASRLAYSYEQYF.

The chain is built from TRBV18 and TRBJ1-1; 12 nucleotides line up with TRBD1. The CDR3 loop spans 17 amino acids. Germline V gene lookup returns CDR1 KGHSH and CDR2 LQKENI. V shed 4 bases and J 5 bases; nucleotides not matched to a gene: 11. The CDR3 loop reads CASSLTGTGGAETEAFF. The CDR3 nucleotides read TGTGCCAGCTCACTTACCGGGACAGGGGGCGCCGAAACTGAAGCTTTCTTT.

The rearrangement links TRBV10-3 to TRBJ2-3; tentatively, D is TRBD1 or TRBD2 (5 bases each). Germline values: CDR1 ENHRY, CDR2 SYGVKD. Between the trimmed V and J ends, which lost 6 bases and 4 bases, there was a span of 14 bases. The CDR3 totals 14 residues. The CDR3 here is CAIRPTLGADTQYF. CDR3 nucleotide sequence: TGTGCCATCAGACCAACCCTGGGGGCAGATACGCAGTATTTT.

The chain recombines TRBV6-5 with TRBJ1-2, with a tentative D call TRBD1 (5 bases). Germline V CDR1 and CDR2: MNHEY, SVGAGI. The CDR3 runs to 13 residues. The ends were cut back, 8 bases at V and 4 bases at J, with 14 bases in the middle. DNA of the CDR3: TGTGCCAGCTCCTCCGGGACCTCCTATGGCTACACCTTC. Its protein is CASSSGTSYGYTF.

V and J are TRBV7-9 and TRBJ1-1; 8 positions match TRBD1. CDR1 SEHNR and CDR2 FQNEAQ come from the germline V gene (reference sequence). The CDR3 has 15 residues. With V trimmed by 4 bases and J by 9 bases, 13 bases remained unmatched. The DNA of the CDR3 is TGTGCCAGCAGCTCGCGCGACAGGGGTTACTTTAAAGCTTTCTTT. It encodes CASSSRDRGYFKAFF. Looking up the rest from reference TRBV7-9 and TRBJ1-1 gives the full variable domain: DTGVSQNPRHKITKRGQNVTFRCDPISEHNRLYWYRQTLGQGPEFLTYFQNEAQLEKSRLLSDRFSAERPKGSFSTLEIQRTEQGDSAMYLCASSSRDRGYFKAFFGQGTRLTVV.

CDR3 DNA sequence: TGTGCCAGCTCCTACGGACAGGAAAGCTATGGCTACACCTTC. Translated, it gives CASSYGQESYGYTF. J is TRBJ1-2 and V is TRBV18, with 7 bases aligning to TRBD1. The CDR3 has 14 residues. Germline CDR1 reads KGHSH; CDR2 reads LQKENI. Trimming cost V 6 bases and J 4 bases; bases outside gene matches: 8.

For this clone: The same CDR3 can be traced to other DNA sequences in this sample. The chain carries TRBV5-6 and TRBJ2-7; D is unresolved. Germline CDR1 SGHDT, CDR2 YYEEEE. The length of the CDR3 is 11 residues. V lost 0 bases and J lost 3, with 1 base in between. The CDR3 DNA reads as TGTGCCAGCAGCTTGGGCTACGAGCAGTACTTC. As protein: CASSLGYEQYF.

The chain joins TRBV2 to TRBJ2-7, with D unclear. Germline V gene data show CDR1 as SNHLY and CDR2 as FYNNEI. The V end lost 2 bases, the J end lost 7 bases, and 9 bases lay between the germline ends. CDR3 size: 12 residues. CDR3 loop: CASSEMVREQYF. The CDR3 nucleotides read TGTGCCAGCAGTGAAATGGTTAGGGAGCAGTACTTC. Full variable domain (missing parts from reference TRBV2 and TRBJ2-7): EPEVTQTPSHQVTQMGQEVILRCVPISNHLYFYWYRQILGQKVEFLVSFYNNEISEKSEIFDDQFSVERPDGSNFTLKIRSTKLEDSAMYFCASSEMVREQYFGPGTRLTVT.

The chain joins TRBV6-2 or TRBV6-3 to TRBJ2-7; 7 bases are shared with TRBD1. V was pared by 2 bases and J by 5 bases, with 21 bases of the junction left unmatched. The CDR3 contains 19 residues. The germline V gene encodes CDR1 MNHEY and CDR2 SVGEGT. The CDR3 DNA reads as TGTGCCAGCAGTTACGTTACGGATACCAAAACCGGGACAGTCCACGAGCAGTACTTC. Protein product: CASSYVTDTKTGTVHEQYF.

The chain joins TRBV6-5 to TRBJ1-5; the match to TRBD1 covers 9 bases. Per germline, CDR1 MNHEY and CDR2 SVGAGI. The length of the CDR3 is 11 residues. CDR3 in DNA: TGTGGAGACAGGGGGAATCAGCCCCAGCATTTT. Translating gives CGDRGNQPQHF.

This clone was seen just once. This sequence joins TRBV30 and TRBJ1-6, with D hard to call. Trimming removed 1 base at V and 0 bases at J, with 7 bases between. The CDR3 has 15 amino acids. Germline V CDR1 and CDR2: GTSNPN, SVGIG (reference sequence). The CDR3 loop reads CAWSGANSYNSPLHF. CDR3 DNA sequence: TGTGCCTGGAGTGGCGCGAACTCCTATAATTCACCCCTCCACTTT.

This chain joins TRBV4-1 and TRBJ2-7; D is undetermined. This CDR3 comprises 13 residues. V lost 4 bases and J 9 bases, leaving 16 bases between the germline ends. Germline CDR1 reads MGHRA; CDR2 reads YSYEKL. The CDR3 sequence is CASSPVGKGRQYF. Here the CDR3 DNA reads TGCGCCAGCAGCCCTGTTGGGAAGGGCCGGCAGTACTTC.

The chain uses TRBV7-9 and TRBJ1-2; D ambiguous. V lost 6 bases and J lost 3, with 11 bases in between. CDR1 is SEHNR and CDR2 is FQNEAQ in the germline V gene (reference sequence). The CDR3 loop spans 13 amino acids. CDR3 DNA: TGTGCCAGCAGGGAGGAGGGTGACTATGGCTACACCTTC. Residues: CASREEGDYGYTF.

The chain joins TRBV7-9 to TRBJ1-3; D not resolved. The CDR3 is 14 residues long. CDR1 SEHNR and CDR2 FQNEAQ come from the germline V gene (reference sequence). Trimming shortened V by 0 bases and J by 3 bases, and 6 bases separated the two germline ends. CDR3 region: CASSLAESGNTIYF. The CDR3 bases are TGTGCCAGCAGCTTAGCAGAAAGTGGAAACACCATATATTTT.

This chain uses TRBV23-1 with TRBJ2-7; 7 bases fit TRBD1. Being an ORF, TRBV23-1 has a function that is uncertain. Trimming removed 1 base from V and 3 bases from J; junction bases left unmatched: 6. The CDR3 loop spans 15 amino acids. DNA of the CDR3: TGCGCCAGCAGTCAATGCGAATCAGGGGGCTACGAGCAGTACTTC. This gives the protein CASSQCESGGYEQYF.

V is TRBV11-3 and J is TRBJ1-6; D is unclear. Trimming took 2 bases from V and 9 from J, leaving 5 bases between them. The length of the CDR3 is 12 residues. CDR1 is SGHNT, CDR2 YENEEA, per germline. As DNA, the CDR3 is TGTGCCAGCAGCTTATTTTCTTCACCCCTCCACTTT. As protein: CASSLFSSPLHF. Filled out from reference TRBV11-3 and TRBJ1-6, the complete variable domain reads EAGVVQSPRYKIIEKKQPVAFWCNPISGHNTLYWYLQNLGQGPELLIRYENEEAVDDSQLPKDRFSAERLKGVDSTLKIQPAELGDSAVYLCASSLFSSPLHFGNGTRLTVT.

The chain is built from TRBV6-5 and TRBJ2-1, with 13 bases identical to TRBD2. This CDR3 comprises 15 residues. Unmatched junction bases numbered 7, after V lost 6 bases and J lost 8 bases. From germline, CDR1 is MNHEY and CDR2 SVGAGI. The CDR3 nucleotides read TGTGCCAGCAGGCCCGGGACTAGCGGGGTTGATGAGCAGTTCTTC. This encodes CASRPGTSGVDEQFF.

The rearrangement uses TRBV18 and TRBJ2-7, with a possible D match to TRBD1 (6 bases). The CDR3 has 15 amino acids. Trimming shortened V by 3 bases and J by 3 bases, and 15 bases separated the two germline ends. Germline assignment: CDR1 KGHSH and CDR2 LQKENI. Here the CDR3 reads CASSPGAGQFYEQYF. CDR3 DNA sequence: TGTGCCAGCTCACCTGGGGCAGGACAGTTCTACGAGCAGTACTTC.

The chain employs TRBV7-8 and TRBJ1-2; 7 bases are shared with TRBD1. The CDR3 runs to 14 residues. The germline gives CDR1 SGHVS, CDR2 FQNEAQ. V trimming: 8 bases; J trimming: 9 bases; junction bases outside the gene matches: 15. The CDR3: CASGLEGTVGSYTF. CDR3 bases: TGTGCCAGCGGATTAGAGGGGACAGTAGGTAGCTACACCTTC.